Below are 27 T cell receptor beta chains sequenced from a single sample in a study of beta chain features in type 1 diabetes. TCRB transcripts that were expressed got sequenced, as all of the isolated RNA had been reverse transcribed. TCRdb keeps only in-frame clones here, not all; method: immunoSEQ multiplex PCR. The table includes roughly 310,000 clones, 11% detected once. Source material: naive CD4+ T cells from blood. These receptor sequences come from a woman younger than 45 in good health.

The chain joins TRBV7-9 to TRBJ1-5, with D maybe TRBD1 (5 bases). The CDR3 contains 15 residues. Germline V gives CDR1 SEHNR, CDR2 FQNEAQ (reference sequence). V was clipped by 1 base and J by 9 bases, with 16 bases between them. The CDR3 DNA is TGTGCCAGCAGCTTAGGCGTCGGGGGAGAGCCGCCCCAGCATTTT. This translates into CASSLGVGGEPPQHF.

This clone showed up just a few times. The rearrangement joins TRBV7-2 to TRBJ2-3; 9 bases line up with TRBD1. Germline CDR1 is SGHTA and CDR2 is FQGNSA. The length of the CDR3 is 15 residues. The ends lost 4 bases at V and 6 bases at J; junction bases unmatched: 8. CDR3 DNA: TGTGCCAGCAGCTCGATACAGGGGGCGCGTGATACGCAGTATTTT. Protein: CASSSIQGARDTQYF.

This clone appeared a few times. The V gene is TRBV27, the J gene TRBJ2-4; a possible D gene is TRBD1 (5 bases). The CDR3 consists of 14 residues. Trimming took 4 bases from V and 0 from J, leaving 7 bases between them. CDR1 and CDR2 (germline): MNHEY, SMNVEV (reference sequence). CDR3 sequence reads: CASSSGLAKNIQYF. The DNA for the CDR3 is TGTGCCAGCAGTTCAGGGTTAGCCAAAAACATTCAGTACTTC.

In its sample, this clone was seen a few times. The V and J genes are TRBV18 and TRBJ1-5; 9 bases line up with TRBD1. The CDR3 sequence is 15 residues long. Trimming cost V 5 bases and J 4 bases; bases outside gene matches: 6. The V gene's germline CDR1 is KGHSH and CDR2 LQKENI. The CDR3 reads CASSDFGTGNQPQHF. In DNA form, the CDR3 reads TGTGCCAGCTCAGACTTCGGGACAGGGAATCAGCCCCAGCATTTT.

The CDR3 loop reads CASSSLAGTETQYF. In nucleotides, the CDR3 is TGTGCCAGCAGTTCCTTAGCGGGAACAGAGACCCAGTACTTC. This chain links TRBV5-6 with TRBJ2-5; 8 bases line up with TRBD2. The V gene end was trimmed by 5 bases and the J gene end by 4 bases; junction bases not matched to a gene: 7. Germline V lookup: CDR1 SGHDT, CDR2 YYEEEE. The CDR3 loop spans 14 amino acids.

The chain uses TRBV25-1 and TRBJ2-7, with D possibly being TRBD2 (6 bases). Germline values: CDR1 MGHDK, CDR2 SYGVNS. The CDR3 has 12 amino acids. V shed 4 bases and J shed 5 bases, with 9 bases lying between them. The CDR3 sequence is CASSGTIHEQYF. The DNA for the CDR3 is TGTGCCAGCAGTGGGACTATTCACGAGCAGTACTTC.

The chain carries TRBV28 and TRBJ2-1; TRBD2 matches 14 bases. The V segment lost 5 bases and the J segment 8 bases; nucleotides outside the gene matches: 8. The CDR3 extends over 16 amino acids. Germline V gene data show CDR1 as MDHEN and CDR2 as SYDVKM. CDR3 loop: CASSQPGLAGVDEQFF. CDR3 coding DNA: TGTGCCAGCAGTCAACCGGGACTAGCGGGAGTTGATGAGCAGTTCTTC.

This clone was observed a few times. This rearrangement joins TRBV7-9 to TRBJ2-5; 9 bases line up with TRBD2. Per germline, CDR1 SEHNR and CDR2 FQNEAQ (reference sequence). The CDR3 extends over 14 amino acids. The ends lost 3 bases at V and 5 bases at J; junction bases unmatched: 4. DNA of the CDR3: TGTGCCAGCAGCTTTGCGGGAGGGCTGGAGACCCAGTACTTC. Residues: CASSFAGGLETQYF. Combining the CDR3 with reference TRBV7-9 and TRBJ2-5 gives the whole variable domain DTGVSQNPRHKITKRGQNVTFRCDPISEHNRLYWYRQTLGQGPEFLTYFQNEAQLEKSRLLSDRFSAERPKGSFSTLEIQRTEQGDSAMYLCASSFAGGLETQYFGPGTRLLVL.

The chain carries TRBV28 and TRBJ1-5; unclear D gene. CDR1 and CDR2 from the germline V gene are MDHEN and SYDVKM. There are 14 residues in the CDR3. The germline V and J ends were trimmed by 3 bases and 9 bases, with 15 bases remaining between them. The CDR3 DNA is TGTGCCAGCAGTTTGGAGGGAATCTCGGGGCCCCAGCATTTT. It translates to CASSLEGISGPQHF.

This sequence joins TRBV7-2 and TRBJ2-7; the D is unclear. Trimming stripped 1 base from V and 2 bases from J, with 6 bases between. The CDR3 has 13 residues. Germline loops: CDR1 SGHTA, CDR2 FQGNSA. CDR3 DNA sequence: TGTGCCAGCAGCTTAGTTCATCCCTACGAGCAGTACTTC. This sequence encodes CASSLVHPYEQYF. Full variable domain (remainder filled in from reference TRBV7-2 and TRBJ2-7): GAGVSQSPSNKVTEKGKDVELRCDPISGHTALYWYRQSLGQGLEFLIYFQGNSAPDKSGLPSDRFSAERTGGSVSTLTIQRTQQEDSAVYLCASSLVHPYEQYFGPGTRLTVT.

The rearrangement joins TRBV7-2 to TRBJ2-3; 8 bases map to TRBD1. The junction had 7 bases not matched to a gene; V was cut back by 1 base and J by 7 bases. The CDR3 contains 15 residues. In germline, CDR1 is SGHTA, CDR2 FQGNSA. The CDR3 region has the DNA TGTGCCAGCAGCTTAGGGACAGGGTATGGAAATACGCAGTATTTT. It translates to CASSLGTGYGNTQYF.

The chain has TRBV6-6 and TRBJ2-7; maybe TRBD2 (5 bases). The CDR3 sequence is 14 residues long. Germline CDR1 and CDR2: MNHNY and SVGAGI (reference sequence). Trimming cost V 5 bases and J 3 bases, with 14 bases left between them. The CDR3 DNA is TGTGCCAGCAGTCCCCAGACTACATACTACGAGCAGTACTTC. It specifies CASSPQTTYYEQYF.

There are a few counts of this clone. The chain carries TRBV6-5 and TRBJ2-3; 8 nucleotides line up with TRBD2. The germline CDR1 and CDR2 sequences are MNHEY and SVGAGI. This CDR3 is built from 16 residues. V lost 0 bases and J lost 2; bases outside the gene matches: 4. This CDR3 reads CASSYSSAGDTDTQYF. CDR3 nucleotide sequence: TGTGCCAGCAGTTACTCTTCAGCGGGGGACACAGATACGCAGTATTTT.

The chain links TRBV4-2 to TRBJ2-1, with 10 bases identical to TRBD2. This CDR3 spans 16 amino acids. With 2 bases clipped from V and 4 bases from J, the junction kept 5 bases outside the gene matches. Germline CDR1 and CDR2: LGHNA and YNFKEQ. The CDR3 nucleotides are TGTGCCAGCAGCCAACCAGCGGGAGGGGCGTACAATGAGCAGTTCTTC. Translation gives CASSQPAGGAYNEQFF.

There are a few counts of this clone. The J gene is TRBJ2-1, the V gene TRBV9; TRBD2 aligns across 8 bases. The ends lost 4 bases at V and 9 bases at J; junction bases unmatched: 18. The germline V gene has CDR1 SGDLS and CDR2 YYNGEE. The CDR3 is made up of 17 amino acids. The CDR3 spells CASSPPPNGRALFEQFF. The DNA of the CDR3 is TGTGCCAGCAGCCCACCACCGAACGGGAGGGCCCTCTTTGAGCAGTTCTTC.

This clone was seen a handful of times. The chain carries TRBV28 and TRBJ2-7, with 9 bases fitting TRBD1. The CDR3 length is 15 residues. In germline, CDR1 is MDHEN, CDR2 SYDVKM. The junction had 9 bases not matched to a gene; V was cut back by 6 bases and J by 3 bases. The CDR3 here is CASSHEGQGNYEQYF. The CDR3 DNA reads TGTGCCAGCAGCCATGAGGGACAGGGAAACTACGAGCAGTACTTC.

This clone came up a few times. The chain links TRBV29-1 to TRBJ2-1; 10 nucleotides match TRBD1. The V gene's germline CDR1 is SQVTM and CDR2 ANQGSEA. The length of the CDR3 is 15 residues. The ends lost 6 bases at V and 5 bases at J; junction bases unmatched: 10. CDR3 amino acids: CSVNSPGTGDNEQFF. CDR3 DNA: TGCAGCGTGAACTCCCCCGGGACAGGGGACAATGAGCAGTTCTTC.

The genes are TRBV21-1 and TRBJ2-7; TRBD2, the D gene given by the table, was not confirmed from the DNA. TRBV21-1 is listed as a pseudogene. The CDR3 consists of 14 residues. CDR3 sequence reads: CASLAGNRSYEQYF. Here the CDR3 DNA reads TGTGCCAGCCTAGCGGGAAACAGGTCCTACGAGCAGTACTTC.

CDR3 protein: CASSIGTTQYF. In DNA, the CDR3 is TGTGCCAGTAGTATTGGCACCACGCAGTACTTC. V usage is TRBV19 and J usage is TRBJ2-7; no clear D. The germline V and J ends were trimmed by 3 bases and 9 bases, with 9 bases remaining between them. Germline V lookup: CDR1 LNHDA, CDR2 SQIVND (reference sequence). The CDR3 extends over 11 amino acids.

This rearrangement joins TRBV5-1 to TRBJ2-7; 12 bases are a match to TRBD2. This CDR3 contains 17 residues. V lost 4 bases to trimming and J lost 2 bases; unmatched junction nucleotides: 10. Per germline, CDR1 SGHRS and CDR2 YFSETQ. In nucleotides, the CDR3 is TGCGCCAGCAGCAGAGGACTAGCGGGGATCGATACCTACGAGCAGTACTTC. Amino acids: CASSRGLAGIDTYEQYF.

This clone showed up just a few times. Other DNA sequences in the sample encode the same CDR3. The chain has TRBV7-2 and TRBJ2-7; 8 positions agree with TRBD1. Losses at the gene ends were 1 base for V and 3 bases for J; bases not matched to a gene: 5. From germline, CDR1 is SGHTA and CDR2 FQGNSA. The CDR3 consists of 15 residues. The CDR3: CASSLDGTGDYEQYF. The DNA of the CDR3 is TGTGCCAGCAGCTTAGACGGGACAGGAGACTACGAGCAGTACTTC.

The genes are TRBV11-2 and TRBJ1-2, with 7 bases lining up with TRBD1. From germline, CDR1 is SGHAT and CDR2 FQNNGV. The CDR3 totals 12 residues. V shed 10 bases and J 2 bases; nucleotides not matched to a gene: 4. The CDR3 sequence is CATRQGNYGYTF. CDR3 bases: TGTGCCACCCGACAGGGAAACTATGGCTACACCTTC.

The chain has TRBV5-1 and TRBJ2-5; 11 bases are shared with TRBD2. This CDR3 has 16 amino acids. Trimming at V came to 0 bases and at J to 3 bases, leaving 4 bases not matched to a gene. Germline CDR1 reads SGHRS; CDR2 reads YFSETQ. The CDR3 protein is CASSLGTSGPEETQYF. The DNA for the CDR3 is TGCGCCAGCAGCTTGGGGACTAGCGGGCCTGAAGAGACCCAGTACTTC. The full variable domain, completed using reference TRBV5-1 and TRBJ2-5, is KAGVTQTPRYLIKTRGQQVTLSCSPISGHRSVSWYQQTPGQGLQFLFEYFSETQRNKGNFPGRFSGRQFSNSRSEMNVSTLELGDSALYLCASSLGTSGPEETQYFGPGTRLLVL.

This sequence joins TRBV28 and TRBJ2-1; 11 positions match TRBD2. Germline CDR1 MDHEN, CDR2 SYDVKM. The CDR3 has 14 residues. The V gene end was trimmed by 8 bases and the J gene end by 5 bases; junction bases not matched to a gene: 5. The chain's CDR3 is CASAGTSGNNEQFF. CDR3 nucleotides: TGTGCCAGCGCGGGGACTAGCGGAAACAATGAGCAGTTCTTC.

The chain has TRBV10-3 and TRBJ1-2; 11 bases line up with TRBD1. In germline, CDR1 is ENHRY, CDR2 SYGVKD. Germline trimming cut 10 bases from V and 6 bases from J; bases unmatched to any gene: 7. The length of the CDR3 is 13 residues. CDR3 sequence: CATAGQGGDGYTF. DNA of the CDR3: TGTGCCACCGCGGGACAGGGGGGGGATGGCTACACCTTC.

V gene TRBV30 combines with J gene TRBJ2-4, with D maybe TRBD1 (6 bases). V shed 5 bases and J shed 11 bases, with 13 bases lying between them. This CDR3 comprises 11 residues. Germline V lookup: CDR1 GTSNPN, CDR2 SVGIG (reference sequence). Written as DNA, the CDR3 is TGTGCCTGGTCCGGGACACAATTTCAGTACTTC. Translating gives CAWSGTQFQYF. The whole variable domain, remainder taken from reference TRBV30 and TRBJ2-4, is SQTIHQWPATLVQPVGSPLSLECTVEGTSNPNLYWYRQAAGRGLQLLFYSVGIGQISSEVPQNLSASRPQDRQFILSSKKLLLSDSGFYLCAWSGTQFQYFGAGTRLSVL.

This clone has a handful of counts. The chain uses TRBV14 and TRBJ2-1; 9 positions agree with TRBD2. The CDR3 covers 18 residues. CDR1 SGHDN and CDR2 FVKESK come from the germline V gene. Trimming cost V 2 bases and J 7 bases; bases outside gene matches: 15. The CDR3 spells CASSQPTSGSTLGNEQFF. The DNA of the CDR3 is TGTGCCAGCAGCCAACCGACTAGCGGTTCTACTCTAGGGAATGAGCAGTTCTTC. The complete variable domain, with remaining parts taken from reference TRBV14 and TRBJ2-1, reads EAGVTQFPSHSVIEKGQTVTLRCDPISGHDNLYWYRRVMGKEIKFLLHFVKESKQDESGMPNNRFLAERTGGTYSTLKVQPAELEDSGVYFCASSQPTSGSTLGNEQFFGPGTRLTVL.